Shown below are 21 T cell receptor beta chains from a single sample sequenced in a study of Graves' ophthalmopathy and Graves' hyperthyroidism listed by TCRdb under 2018. TCRdb shows the sequencer as Illumina HiSeq 2000. TCR beta CDR3 regions were amplified from RNA transcripts for repertoire sequencing. HTBI primers and the Qiagen OneStep RT-PCR kit were used in a first-round RT-PCR, which was followed by a second-round multiplex PCR, size selection and purification. The public reads were reprocessed in TCRdb via fastp at Q25 and MiXCR, keeping in-frame beta chains. Each CDR3 protein appears once, grouped with its most common genes and DNA. The sample includes under 350,000 distinct CDR3 sequences, with roughly 16% observed a single time. Of the sample, 9% to 15% falls within the top ten clones. Sequencing was carried out using peripheral blood. The receptors derive from an adult man with Graves' ophthalmopathy.

This clonotype was picked up many times. This chain connects TRBV3-1 to TRBJ1-3; D is ambiguous. From germline, CDR1 is LGHDT and CDR2 YNNKEL (reference sequence). CDR3 size: 13 residues. Trimming removed 1 base from V and 3 bases from J, with 4 bases in between. The CDR3 sequence is CASSQGDGNTIYF. DNA for the CDR3: TGTGCCAGCAGCCAAGGGGATGGAAACACCATATATTTT.

Ten or more counts support this clonotype. The germline gene is not matched at one end of the junction; a read error may be the cause. The chain joins TRBV6-2 or TRBV6-3 to TRBJ2-5; TRBD2 is a possible D gene (5 bases). Germline V gene data show CDR1 as MNHEY and CDR2 as SVGEGT. The CDR3 consists of 13 residues. CDR3 coding DNA: TGTGCCAGCAGTTACACCCCTAGGGAGACCCAGCACTTC. Protein product: CASSYTPRETQHF.

This clonotype showed up many times. The chain couples TRBV12-3 or TRBV12-4 to TRBJ2-3, with 9 bases aligning to TRBD2. V dropped 3 bases and J dropped 4; count of bases not matched to a gene: 2. The CDR3 has 14 amino acids. CDR3 residues: CASSFSGGADTQYF. In DNA, the CDR3 is TGTGCCAGCAGTTTTAGCGGGGGAGCAGATACGCAGTATTTT.

The chain has TRBV27 and TRBJ2-7, with 9 bases that match TRBD2. The CDR3 has 16 residues. Losses at the gene ends were 8 bases for V and 2 bases for J; bases not matched to a gene: 13. CDR1 is MNHEY, CDR2 SMNVEV, per germline (reference sequence). CDR3 residues: CASRPSLAGGTYEQYF. The CDR3 DNA reads TGTGCCAGCCGTCCGTCGTTGGCGGGAGGGACCTACGAGCAGTACTTC.

This chain links TRBV3-1 with TRBJ1-3; no clear D. Germline CDR1 LGHDT, CDR2 YNNKEL (reference sequence). Trimming cost V 2 bases and J 8 bases, with 19 bases left between them. The CDR3 totals 16 residues. Written as DNA, the CDR3 is TGTGCCAGCAGCCAAAGCGGGTTTTCCTACGGGCACACCATATATTTT. Translating it yields CASSQSGFSYGHTIYF.

This clonotype was counted at least ten times. The chain joins TRBV18 to TRBJ2-5, with TRBD1 identical over 9 bases. The J segment lost 4 bases and the V segment lost 4 bases, leaving 10 bases of the junction unmatched. Germline lookup yields CDR1 KGHSH and CDR2 LQKENI. CDR3 size: 16 residues. This chain's CDR3 is CASSLLSGTGRETQYF. CDR3 sequence (DNA): TGTGCCAGCTCACTTCTATCCGGGACAGGGAGAGAGACCCAGTACTTC.

This clonotype was picked up many times. J is TRBJ1-6 and V is TRBV12-3 or TRBV12-4; the D gene is possibly TRBD1 (5 bases). Trimming removed 6 bases at V and 6 bases at J, with 12 bases between. This CDR3 comprises 14 residues. This CDR3 is CASRSRAGNSPLHF. CDR3 nucleotide sequence: TGTGCCAGCAGGTCCAGGGCGGGTAATTCACCCCTCCACTTT.

The table lists this clonotype with many counts. The gene calls are TRBV24-1 and TRBJ2-7; the D gene is possibly TRBD1 (5 bases). This CDR3 spans 14 amino acids. Trimming took off 9 bases at V and 5 bases at J, with 19 bases between the two ends. Looked up from germline, CDR1 is KGHDR and CDR2 is SFDVKD. This chain's CDR3 is CATPLGQECDEQYF. CDR3 nucleotide sequence: TGTGCCACCCCCCTGGGGCAGGAATGCGACGAGCAGTACTTC.

This chain links TRBV9 with TRBJ1-6; D gene ambiguous. Trimming cost V 2 bases and J 10 bases, with 13 bases left between them. This CDR3 contains 14 residues. Germline CDR1 is SGDLS and CDR2 is YYNGEE. CDR3 nucleotides: TGTGCCAGCAGCGTTTCCGGGGAGAAGTCACCCCTCCACTTT. This codes for CASSVSGEKSPLHF.

This clonotype was observed at least ten times. The rearrangement joins TRBV28 to TRBJ2-2; D uncertain. From germline, CDR1 is MDHEN and CDR2 SYDVKM. The CDR3 loop spans 12 amino acids. Trimming shortened V by 3 bases and J by 7 bases, and 6 bases separated the two germline ends. This CDR3 reads CASSFGGGELFF. CDR3 in DNA: TGTGCCAGCAGTTTCGGCGGCGGGGAGCTGTTTTTT.

This clonotype was seen many times. The CDR3 DNA sequence: TGCGCCAGCAGCCAAGGGGGCCTCGTCTACGAGCAGTACTTC. Residues: CASSQGGLVYEQYF. The V and J genes are TRBV5-1 and TRBJ2-7, with 7 bases aligning to TRBD1. J lost 3 bases, V lost 4 bases, and 7 bases had no gene match. The CDR3 contains 14 residues. Per germline, CDR1 SGHRS and CDR2 YFSETQ.

This clonotype was recorded at least ten times. The genes are TRBV7-2 and TRBJ1-6; possible D gene TRBD1, 6 bases. This CDR3 contains 16 residues. Per the germline V gene, CDR1 is SGHTA and CDR2 is FQGNSA. Trimming pared 5 bases from V and 4 bases from J, leaving 15 bases between. CDR3 residues: CASSATGPEYNSPLHF. The CDR3 bases are TGTGCCAGCAGCGCTACAGGGCCCGAATATAATTCACCCCTCCACTTT.

The CDR3 coding sequence is TGTGCCAGCAGTACGGGACGGTCAAGAGAGACCCAGTACTTC. Protein: CASSTGRSRETQYF. The gene calls are TRBV27 and TRBJ2-5, with D perhaps being TRBD1 or TRBD2 (5 bases each). The CDR3 covers 14 residues. Germline V gene sequence: CDR1 MNHEY, CDR2 SMNVEV (reference sequence). Trimming cost V 5 bases and J 4 bases, with 14 bases left between them.

In its sample, this clonotype was seen once. This chain connects TRBV12-3 or TRBV12-4 to TRBJ2-7, with D unresolved. The CDR3 loop spans 15 amino acids. Trimming took 6 bases from V and 0 from J, leaving 15 bases between them. DNA of the CDR3: TGTGCCAGCAGACCAACTCAATTGATCTCCTACGAGCAGTACTTC. The encoded protein is CASRPTQLISYEQYF.

In its sample, this clonotype was seen many times. The chain combines TRBV2 with TRBJ2-5, with 13 bases lining up with TRBD2. This CDR3 contains 16 residues. The V gene's germline CDR1 is SNHLY and CDR2 FYNNEI. J was trimmed by 5 bases and V by 6 bases; bases with no gene match: 9. CDR3 loop: CASSLLAGGIGETQYF. The CDR3 nucleotides read TGTGCCAGCAGCTTACTAGCGGGAGGGATCGGTGAGACCCAGTACTTC.

The chain employs TRBV7-2 and TRBJ1-2, with 10 bases aligning to TRBD1. From germline, CDR1 is SGHTA and CDR2 FQGNSA. This CDR3 spans 15 amino acids. The V and J ends lost 9 bases and 2 bases, in that order; junction bases with no gene match: 9. The CDR3 DNA follows: TGTGCCAGTAGTGACAGGGGGCCCTCCAACTATGGCTACACCTTC. Protein sequence: CASSDRGPSNYGYTF.

This clonotype was detected many times. The gene calls are TRBV24-1 and TRBJ1-5, with 8 bases identical to TRBD1. CDR1 and CDR2 from the germline V gene are KGHDR and SFDVKD. The CDR3 is made up of 15 amino acids. V dropped 4 bases and J dropped 6; count of bases not matched to a gene: 7. CDR3 in amino acids: CATSEHGQGGQPQHF. The DNA of the CDR3 is TGTGCCACCAGTGAACATGGACAGGGAGGTCAGCCCCAGCATTTT.

This clonotype was seen at least ten times. The chain recombines TRBV19 with TRBJ1-1, with D possibly matching TRBD1 (5 bases). Trimming removed 6 bases from V and 8 bases from J, with 13 bases in between. The CDR3 is 12 residues long. From germline, CDR1 is LNHDA and CDR2 SQIVND (reference sequence). The CDR3 nucleotides are TGTGCCAGTAGCCTTGCGGGGGTGGAAGCTTTCTTT. Translating gives CASSLAGVEAFF.

This clonotype turned up a few times. This sequence joins TRBV12-3 or TRBV12-4 and TRBJ1-5; D remains unclear. Trimming took off 5 bases at V and 5 bases at J, with 19 bases between the two ends. The CDR3 runs 16 residues. The CDR3 sequence is CASSHTLLGGDQPQHF. DNA for the CDR3: TGTGCCAGCAGTCATACCCTTTTGGGCGGAGATCAGCCCCAGCATTTT.

The table lists this clonotype with a few counts. Just one base apart from a much larger clone, this may be a read error. The chain carries TRBV20-1 and TRBJ2-5; 10 bases agree with TRBD1. The CDR3 extends over 15 amino acids. CDR1 is DFQATT, CDR2 SNEGSKA, per germline (reference sequence). CDR3 residues: CSAPVPTGGPETPYF. The CDR3 nucleotides are TGCAGTGCTCCTGTCCCGACAGGGGGCCCAGAGACCCCGTACTTC.

The J gene is TRBJ2-5, the V gene TRBV6-5, with D maybe TRBD1 (5 bases). CDR3 size: 15 residues. The germline V gene has CDR1 MNHEY and CDR2 SVGAGI. V was clipped by 2 bases and J by 0 bases, with 10 bases between them. In DNA, the CDR3 is TGTGCCAGCAGTTACGACACAGGATACCAAGAGACCCAGTACTTC. Amino acid sequence: CASSYDTGYQETQYF.